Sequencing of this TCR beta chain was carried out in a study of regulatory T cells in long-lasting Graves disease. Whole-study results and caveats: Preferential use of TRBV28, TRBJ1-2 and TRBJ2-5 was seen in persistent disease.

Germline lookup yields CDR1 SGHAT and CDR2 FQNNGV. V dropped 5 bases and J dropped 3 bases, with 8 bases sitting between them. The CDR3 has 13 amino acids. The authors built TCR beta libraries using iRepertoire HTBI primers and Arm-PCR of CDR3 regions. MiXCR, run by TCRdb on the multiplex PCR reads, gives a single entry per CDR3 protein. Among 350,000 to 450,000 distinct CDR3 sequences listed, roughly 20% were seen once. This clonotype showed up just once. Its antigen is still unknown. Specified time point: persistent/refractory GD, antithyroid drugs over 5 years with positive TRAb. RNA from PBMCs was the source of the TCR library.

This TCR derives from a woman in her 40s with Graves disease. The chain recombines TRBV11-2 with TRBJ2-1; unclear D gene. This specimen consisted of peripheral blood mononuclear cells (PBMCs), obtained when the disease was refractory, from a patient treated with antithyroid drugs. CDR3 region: CASSPWGYNEQFF. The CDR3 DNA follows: TGTGCCAGCAGCCCTTGGGGCTACAATGAGCAGTTCTTC.